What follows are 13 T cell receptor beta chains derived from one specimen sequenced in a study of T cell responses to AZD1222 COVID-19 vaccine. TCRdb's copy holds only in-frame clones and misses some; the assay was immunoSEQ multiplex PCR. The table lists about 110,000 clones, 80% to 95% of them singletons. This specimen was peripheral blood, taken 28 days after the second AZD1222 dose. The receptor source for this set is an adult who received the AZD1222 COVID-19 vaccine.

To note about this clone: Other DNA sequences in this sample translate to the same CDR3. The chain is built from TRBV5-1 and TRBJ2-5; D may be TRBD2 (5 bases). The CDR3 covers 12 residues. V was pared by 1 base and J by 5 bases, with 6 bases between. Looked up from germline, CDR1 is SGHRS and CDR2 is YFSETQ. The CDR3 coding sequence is TGCGCCAGCAGCTTGAGCGGCGAGACCCAGTACTTC. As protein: CASSLSGETQYF.

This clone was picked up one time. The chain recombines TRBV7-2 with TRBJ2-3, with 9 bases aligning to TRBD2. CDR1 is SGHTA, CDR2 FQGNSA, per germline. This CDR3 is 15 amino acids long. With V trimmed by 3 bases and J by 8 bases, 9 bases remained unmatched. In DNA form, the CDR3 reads TGTGCCAGCAGCTTCACAGCTAGCGGGGTTGGTACGCAGTATTTT. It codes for CASSFTASGVGTQYF.

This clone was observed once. The CDR3 bases are TGTGCCAGTTGCAGGGCGGGGTGGGGCACCGGGGAGCTGTTTTTT. This gives the protein CASCRAGWGTGELFF. This chain connects TRBV19 to TRBJ2-2; D is possibly TRBD2 (6 bases). The CDR3 loop spans 15 amino acids. Germline CDR1 LNHDA, CDR2 SQIVND (reference sequence). V dropped 8 bases and J dropped 4 bases, with 17 bases sitting between them.

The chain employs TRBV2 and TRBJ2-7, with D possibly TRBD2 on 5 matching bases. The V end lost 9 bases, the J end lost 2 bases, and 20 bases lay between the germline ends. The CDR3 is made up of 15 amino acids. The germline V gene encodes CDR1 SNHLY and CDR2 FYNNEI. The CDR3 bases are TGTGCCAGGACTCCGCCGGGGTCAGAAACCTACGAGCAGTACTTC. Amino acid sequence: CARTPPGSETYEQYF.

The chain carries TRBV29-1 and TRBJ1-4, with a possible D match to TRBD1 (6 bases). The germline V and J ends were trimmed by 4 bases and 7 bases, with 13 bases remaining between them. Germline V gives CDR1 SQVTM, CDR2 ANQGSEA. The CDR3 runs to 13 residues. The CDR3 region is CSVGRGVGEKLFF. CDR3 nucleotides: TGCAGCGTTGGTAGGGGGGTAGGTGAAAAACTGTTTTTT.

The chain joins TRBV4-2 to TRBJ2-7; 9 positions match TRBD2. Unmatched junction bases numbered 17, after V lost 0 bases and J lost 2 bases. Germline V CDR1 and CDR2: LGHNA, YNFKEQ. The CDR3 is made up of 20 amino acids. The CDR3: CASSQDISVAGGPTAYEQYF. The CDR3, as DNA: TGTGCCAGCAGCCAAGATATCTCGGTGGCGGGGGGGCCAACCGCCTACGAGCAGTACTTC.

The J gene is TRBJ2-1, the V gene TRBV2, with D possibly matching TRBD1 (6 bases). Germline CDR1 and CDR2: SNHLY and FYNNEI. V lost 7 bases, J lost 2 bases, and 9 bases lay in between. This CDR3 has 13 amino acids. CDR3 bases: TGTGCCAGCATGGACAGAACCTACAATGAGCAGTTCTTC. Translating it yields CASMDRTYNEQFF.

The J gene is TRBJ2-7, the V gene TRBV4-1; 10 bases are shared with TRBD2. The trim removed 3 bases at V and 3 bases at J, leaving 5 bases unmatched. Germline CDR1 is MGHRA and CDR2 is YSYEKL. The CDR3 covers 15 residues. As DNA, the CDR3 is TGCGCCAGCAGCCAGACCGGGACTAGCGACTACGAGCAGTACTTC. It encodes CASSQTGTSDYEQYF.

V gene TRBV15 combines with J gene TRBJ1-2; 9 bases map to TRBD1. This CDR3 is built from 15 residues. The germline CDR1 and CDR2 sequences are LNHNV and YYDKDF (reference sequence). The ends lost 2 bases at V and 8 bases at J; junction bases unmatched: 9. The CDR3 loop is CATSRQGTGGLGYTF. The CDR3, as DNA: TGTGCCACCAGCAGACAAGGAACAGGGGGCTTGGGCTACACCTTC.

The CDR3 DNA reads TGCAGCGCCCCCTACCCGCTAGGATCCTACAATGAGCAGTTCTTC. Translating it yields CSAPYPLGSYNEQFF. V usage is TRBV29-1 and J usage is TRBJ2-1; D ambiguous. The CDR3 contains 15 residues. Trimming removed 7 bases at V and 1 base at J, with 17 bases between. CDR1 is SQVTM, CDR2 ANQGSEA, per germline.

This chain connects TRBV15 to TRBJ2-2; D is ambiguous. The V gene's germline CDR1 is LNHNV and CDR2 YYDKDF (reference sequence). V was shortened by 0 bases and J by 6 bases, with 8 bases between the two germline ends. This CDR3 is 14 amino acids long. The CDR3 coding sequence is TGTGCCACCAGCAGAGATTCCCTAGCCGGGGAGCTGTTTTTT. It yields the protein CATSRDSLAGELFF. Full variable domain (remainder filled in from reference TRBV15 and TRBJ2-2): DAMVIQNPRYQVTQFGKPVTLSCSQTLNHNVMYWYQQKSSQAPKLLFHYYDKDFNNEADTPDNFQSRRPNTSFCFLDIRSPGLGDTAMYLCATSRDSLAGELFFGEGSRLTVL.

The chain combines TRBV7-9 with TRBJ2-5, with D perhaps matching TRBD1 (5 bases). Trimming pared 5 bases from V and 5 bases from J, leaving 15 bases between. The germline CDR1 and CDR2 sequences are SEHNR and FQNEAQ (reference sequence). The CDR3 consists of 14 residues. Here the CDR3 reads CASSNLTGWETQYF. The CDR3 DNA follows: TGTGCCAGCAGCAACCTAACAGGTTGGGAGACCCAGTACTTC.

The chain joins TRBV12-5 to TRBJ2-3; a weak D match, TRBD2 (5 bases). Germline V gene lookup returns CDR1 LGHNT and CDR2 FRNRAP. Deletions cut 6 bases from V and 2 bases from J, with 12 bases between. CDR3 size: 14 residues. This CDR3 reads CASGPRENTDTQYF. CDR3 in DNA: TGTGCTAGTGGCCCCCGGGAAAACACAGATACGCAGTATTTT.